Each of the 16 T cell receptor beta chains below was sequenced from the same sample in a study of blood T cell repertoires in COVID-19. Generated by immunoSEQ multiplex PCR, the TCRdb table keeps only in-frame clones and is missing some. The sample has fewer than 200,000 clones, about 88% seen once. Sequenced: PBMCs or T cells enriched from blood (not recorded which). These receptors were collected from a woman aged 18-29 years who had recovered from COVID-19.

The chain is built from TRBV5-1 and TRBJ2-5; 7 bases map to TRBD2. Germline V gene lookup returns CDR1 SGHRS and CDR2 YFSETQ. Trimming removed 3 bases from V and 7 bases from J; junction bases left unmatched: 15. CDR3 length equals 16 residues. The CDR3 DNA sequence: TGCGCCAGCAGCTCCGATCTAGTGACCCGCGGGGGGACCCAGTACTTC. It codes for CASSSDLVTRGGTQYF.

The V and J genes are TRBV7-6 and TRBJ1-2, with TRBD1 matching 9 bases. CDR1 is SGHVS, CDR2 FNYEAQ, per germline. CDR3 length equals 17 residues. V gave up 1 base and J gave up 6 bases; unmatched junction bases: 12. For the CDR3, the DNA is TGTGCCAGCAGCTTAGACCCCCGCGGGACAGGGCACGATGGCTACACCTTC. Translating gives CASSLDPRGTGHDGYTF.

This clone turned up a few times. The rearrangement links TRBV2 to TRBJ1-4; D not resolved. V lost 8 bases, J lost 0 bases, and 16 bases lay in between. Germline V gene sequence: CDR1 SNHLY, CDR2 FYNNEI. The CDR3 has 16 amino acids. In DNA, the CDR3 is TGTGCCAGCTTAGATCTAGGCTTTTCAACTAATGAAAAACTGTTTTTT. Protein sequence: CASLDLGFSTNEKLFF.

The genes are TRBV15 and TRBJ1-4, with D maybe TRBD1 (5 bases). V was shortened by 0 bases and J by 0 bases, with 8 bases between the two germline ends. The germline V gene has CDR1 LNHNV and CDR2 YYDKDF (reference sequence). The CDR3 is 16 amino acids. The CDR3 DNA reads as TGTGCCACCAGCAGAGACTTGACAGCAACTAATGAAAAACTGTTTTTT. Amino acid sequence: CATSRDLTATNEKLFF.

The chain employs TRBV5-4 and TRBJ2-1, with 10 positions matching TRBD2. With 0 bases clipped from V and 8 bases from J, the junction kept 8 bases outside the gene matches. Germline lookup yields CDR1 SGHNT and CDR2 YYREEE (reference sequence). The CDR3 covers 16 residues. Written as DNA, the CDR3 is TGTGCCAGCAGCTTGGAAGGTAGCGGGAGGATCGATGAGCAGTTCTTC. Encoded protein: CASSLEGSGRIDEQFF. The variable domain in full, completed from reference TRBV5-4 and TRBJ2-1, reads ETGVTQSPTHLIKTRGQQVTLRCSSQSGHNTVSWYQQALGQGPQFIFQYYREEENGRGNFPPRFSGLQFPNYSSELNVNALELDDSALYLCASSLEGSGRIDEQFFGPGTRLTVL.

The chain employs TRBV10-1 and TRBJ1-1; a weak D match, TRBD1 (6 bases). V was clipped by 6 bases and J by 3 bases, with 14 bases between them. Germline CDR1 and CDR2: WNHNN and SYGVQD (reference sequence). This CDR3 comprises 14 residues. This CDR3 is CASRAGQQDTEAFF. DNA of the CDR3: TGCGCCAGCAGGGCCGGACAGCAAGACACTGAAGCTTTCTTT.

The V and J genes are TRBV19 and TRBJ2-1; 16 bases are a match to TRBD2. Germline V CDR1 and CDR2: LNHDA, SQIVND (reference sequence). This CDR3 has 18 amino acids. The junction had 8 bases not matched to a gene; V was cut back by 5 bases and J by 4 bases. This chain's CDR3 is CASSGGTSGRAMYNEQFF. Written as DNA, the CDR3 is TGTGCCAGTAGTGGGGGGACTAGCGGGAGGGCCATGTACAATGAGCAGTTCTTC.

This chain joins TRBV15 and TRBJ1-4; D perhaps matches TRBD1 (6 bases). This CDR3 region has 18 residues. The V gene lost 0 bases and the J gene lost 5 bases, with 19 bases spanning the gap. The germline gives CDR1 LNHNV, CDR2 YYDKDF (reference sequence). Here the CDR3 DNA reads TGTGCCACCAGCAGAGATGGCGACTTGGGGAGGGGGAATGAAAAACTGTTTTTT. As protein: CATSRDGDLGRGNEKLFF.

The chain links TRBV2 to TRBJ2-7, with TRBD2 identical over 9 bases. CDR1 is SNHLY, CDR2 FYNNEI, per germline. The ends lost 6 bases at V and 7 bases at J; junction bases unmatched: 7. The CDR3 has 13 amino acids. The CDR3 DNA reads TGTGCCAGCAGGGCTAGCGGGAAGCGGGAGCAGTACTTC. Protein product: CASRASGKREQYF.

The rearrangement links TRBV5-4 to TRBJ2-7, with D hard to call. The CDR3 extends over 12 amino acids. Germline V gene data show CDR1 as SGHNT and CDR2 as YYREEE (reference sequence). Trimming took 5 bases from V and 3 from J, leaving 9 bases between them. CDR3 protein: CASSYGLYEQYF. Here the CDR3 DNA reads TGTGCCAGCAGTTATGGGCTCTACGAGCAGTACTTC. The entire variable domain, with the rest obtained from reference TRBV5-4 and TRBJ2-7, is as follows: ETGVTQSPTHLIKTRGQQVTLRCSSQSGHNTVSWYQQALGQGPQFIFQYYREEENGRGNFPPRFSGLQFPNYSSELNVNALELDDSALYLCASSYGLYEQYFGPGTRLTVT.

The chain joins TRBV28 to TRBJ2-1; D perhaps matches TRBD2 (6 bases). There are 16 residues in the CDR3. Germline assignment: CDR1 MDHEN and CDR2 SYDVKM. Trimming shortened V by 5 bases and J by 8 bases, and 22 bases separated the two germline ends. The CDR3 nucleotides read TGTGCCAGCAGTCTACTTGCCCACCGGGAGTTGGATGAGCAGTTCTTC. This encodes CASSLLAHRELDEQFF.

The V gene is TRBV5-1, the J gene TRBJ2-7, with TRBD1 matching over 11 bases. V was pared by 5 bases and J by 5 bases, with 6 bases of the junction left unmatched. From germline, CDR1 is SGHRS and CDR2 YFSETQ. CDR3 length equals 14 residues. CDR3 protein: CASSSPGQGDEQYF. The CDR3 DNA is TGCGCCAGCAGTTCTCCGGGACAGGGGGACGAGCAGTACTTC.

The rearrangement joins TRBV6-5 to TRBJ1-2; D unclear. V shed 7 bases and J shed 0 bases, with 6 bases lying between them. The CDR3 has 12 amino acids. Germline CDR1 MNHEY, CDR2 SVGAGI. In DNA, the CDR3 is TGTGCCAGCAAAGAGGCTAACTATGGCTACACCTTC. Protein product: CASKEANYGYTF.

The chain combines TRBV3-1 (or the pseudogene TRBV3-2) with TRBJ2-7; 13 bases agree with TRBD2. The CDR3 contains 19 residues. V lost 5 bases and J lost 3; bases outside the gene matches: 16. Germline CDR1 reads LGHDT; CDR2 reads YNNKEL (reference sequence). CDR3 region: CASSDTKARLAGGRYEQYF. DNA for the CDR3: TGTGCCAGCAGCGATACAAAAGCAAGACTAGCGGGAGGTCGCTACGAGCAGTACTTC.

Only one count was recorded for this clone. The V and J genes are TRBV9 and TRBJ1-3; D perhaps matches TRBD1 (5 bases). The germline CDR1 and CDR2 sequences are SGDLS and YYNGEE. V was trimmed by 0 bases and J by 4 bases, leaving 17 bases between them. The length of the CDR3 is 17 residues. The chain's CDR3 is CASSVGLRQKGGNTIYF. The CDR3 DNA follows: TGTGCCAGCAGCGTAGGATTAAGACAGAAAGGAGGAAACACCATATATTTT.

This chain links TRBV11-3 with TRBJ1-1; D not certain. The CDR3 is made up of 13 amino acids. Germline V gene data show CDR1 as SGHNT and CDR2 as YENEEA. V was shortened by 0 bases and J by 5 bases, with 7 bases between the two germline ends. The CDR3 region is CASSLESGTEAFF. Written as DNA, the CDR3 is TGTGCCAGCAGCTTAGAGTCGGGGACTGAAGCTTTCTTT.